These T cell receptor beta chains were read from a single sample in a study of a mutant IDH1 vaccine in newly diagnosed glioma. Data came from immunoSEQ multiplex PCR; TCRdb stores just in-frame clones and leaves some out. The sample shows about 46,000 clones, over 80% of them seen only once. The antigens these receptors bind are not known. The sequencing here drew on PBMCs, taken from a glioma patient whose treatment included an IDH1 peptide vaccine. These receptors all come from a man aged 50 or older with glioma. The CDR3 runs from the conserved cysteine through the conserved F or W. The D gene is left open where the match is weak. The size field is filled for only some rows; it gives once, few, many or a size class.

J gene: TRBJ1-5; V gene: TRBV4-1; D gene: .; clone size: .; CDR3 DNA: TGCGCCAGCAGCCCCCATGGAGGAGAGTATAGCAATCAGCCCCAGCATTTT; CDR3 protein: CASSPHGGEYSNQPQHF
J gene: TRBJ1-2; V gene: TRBV30; D gene: .; clone size: .; CDR3 DNA: TGTGCCGCCTCCCCAGGGCAGACCTTAAGGGGCCTCACCTTC; CDR3 protein: CAASPGQTLRGLTF
J gene: TRBJ2-5; V gene: TRBV30; D gene: TRBD1; clone size: once; CDR3 DNA: TGTGCCTGGAGTACAGGGGGACCAAGCATAGAGACCCAGTACTTC; CDR3 protein: CAWSTGGPSIETQYF
J gene: TRBJ2-1; V gene: TRBV4-1; D gene: TRBD1; clone size: .; CDR3 DNA: TGCGCCAGCAGCCCTCGGGACAGCTACTACAATGAGCAGTTCTTC; CDR3 protein: CASSPRDSYYNEQFF
J gene: TRBJ2-1; V gene: TRBV2; D gene: TRBD2; clone size: .; CDR3 DNA: TGTGCCAGCAGGGGACTAGCGGGAGGGTTCGATGAGCAGTTCTTC; CDR3 protein: CASRGLAGGFDEQFF
J gene: TRBJ1-4; V gene: TRBV28; D gene: .; clone size: .; CDR3 DNA: TGTGCCAGCAGCCTCGGGCGGAATGAAAAACTGTTTTTT; CDR3 protein: CASSLGRNEKLFF
J gene: TRBJ1-1; V gene: TRBV25-1; D gene: TRBD1; clone size: .; CDR3 DNA: TGTGCCAGCAGTGATCCCGGGACAGGGGACACTGAAGCTTTCTTT; CDR3 protein: CASSDPGTGDTEAFF
J gene: TRBJ2-4; V gene: TRBV10-2; D gene: TRBD1; clone size: few; CDR3 DNA: TGCGCCAGCAGGGCACAGGGGATAGTGGGGATAGGCAAAAACATTCAGTACTTC; CDR3 protein: CASRAQGIVGIGKNIQYF
J gene: TRBJ2-7; V gene: TRBV6-6; D gene: .; clone size: once; CDR3 DNA: TGTGCCAGCTTCGAGAAGGGACGGTCCTACGAGCAGTACTTC; CDR3 protein: CASFEKGRSYEQYF
J gene: TRBJ1-1; V gene: TRBV6-1; D gene: TRBD1; clone size: .; CDR3 DNA: TGTGCCAGCAGTGAAGAGACAGGGGCAGGGAACACTGAAGCTTTCTTT; CDR3 protein: CASSEETGAGNTEAFF
J gene: TRBJ2-1; V gene: TRBV13; D gene: TRBD1; clone size: few; CDR3 DNA: TGTGCCAGCAGCTTAACCCAGCAGGGGGCCGTACTCTATGAGCAGTTCTTC; CDR3 protein: CASSLTQQGAVLYEQFF
J gene: TRBJ2-7; V gene: TRBV11-2; D gene: TRBD1; clone size: .; CDR3 DNA: TGTGCCAGCAGCTTGGGGACAGGGGATCAGTACGAGCAGTACTTC; CDR3 protein: CASSLGTGDQYEQYF
J gene: TRBJ2-6; V gene: TRBV29-1; D gene: .; clone size: .; CDR3 DNA: TGCAGCGTTGTTATTGCGGGGTCGCCGGGTGGGGCCAACGTCCTGACTTTC; CDR3 protein: CSVVIAGSPGGANVLTF
J gene: TRBJ1-3; V gene: TRBV14; D gene: .; clone size: .; CDR3 DNA: TGTGCCAGCAGCCAAGAGCTCCGGACAGTCTCTGGAAACACCATATATTTT; CDR3 protein: CASSQELRTVSGNTIYF
J gene: TRBJ1-5; V gene: TRBV6-6; D gene: .; clone size: .; CDR3 DNA: TGTGCCAGCAGTCCGGCCGTCGAGCCCCAGCATTTT; CDR3 protein: CASSPAVEPQHF
J gene: TRBJ2-3; V gene: TRBV19; D gene: .; clone size: .; CDR3 DNA: TGTGCCAGTAGTCAGAATAGAGGGACAGATACGCAGTATTTT; CDR3 protein: CASSQNRGTDTQYF
J gene: TRBJ1-2; V gene: TRBV28; D gene: TRBD1; clone size: .; CDR3 DNA: TGTGCCAGCAGTACGACAGGGGCCCCCGATGGCTACACCTTC; CDR3 protein: CASSTTGAPDGYTF
J gene: TRBJ2-7; V gene: TRBV18; D gene: TRBD2; clone size: once; CDR3 DNA: TGTGCCAGCTCACCTGCGGGGGACTCCGGATCCTACGAGCAGTACTTC; CDR3 protein: CASSPAGDSGSYEQYF
J gene: TRBJ2-7; V gene: TRBV19; D gene: TRBD2; clone size: .; CDR3 DNA: TGTGCCAGTAGTGCCGGGACTAGCGGATCCGAGCAGTACTTC; CDR3 protein: CASSAGTSGSEQYF
J gene: TRBJ2-5; V gene: TRBV4-3; D gene: .; clone size: once; CDR3 DNA: TGCGCCAGCAGCCAAGCGGGGCAGGGTCAGACCCAGTACTTC; CDR3 protein: CASSQAGQGQTQYF
J gene: TRBJ1-2; V gene: TRBV28; D gene: TRBD1; clone size: once; CDR3 DNA: TGTGCCAGCAGTTTTTCCAGGGGGCTAGGTGGCTACACCTTC; CDR3 protein: CASSFSRGLGGYTF
J gene: TRBJ2-1; V gene: TRBV2; D gene: TRBD2; clone size: .; CDR3 DNA: TGTGCCAGCAGTGAGTGGCTAGCGGGAGGGCCAGGGCAGTTCTTC; CDR3 protein: CASSEWLAGGPGQFF
J gene: TRBJ2-7; V gene: TRBV14; D gene: TRBD1; clone size: .; CDR3 DNA: TGTGCCAGCAGCAACTGGGACAGCTACGAGCAGTACTTC; CDR3 protein: CASSNWDSYEQYF
J gene: TRBJ2-6; V gene: TRBV29-1; D gene: .; clone size: .; CDR3 DNA: TGCAGCGTTGGGGACCGTGGCTCTGGGGCCAACGTCCTGACTTTC; CDR3 protein: CSVGDRGSGANVLTF
J gene: TRBJ1-2; V gene: TRBV30; D gene: .; clone size: .; CDR3 DNA: TGTGCCTGGAGTGCAGGGTCGGGCTATGGCTACACCTTC; CDR3 protein: CAWSAGSGYGYTF
J gene: TRBJ1-1; V gene: TRBV7-9; D gene: .; clone size: .; CDR3 DNA: TGTGCCAGCAGCCTTCGAGGAGGGTACCCTTTCTTT; CDR3 protein: CASSLRGGYPFF
J gene: TRBJ2-2; V gene: TRBV6-5; D gene: .; clone size: few; CDR3 DNA: TGTGCCAGCAGTTCGGGAGAAATAAACACCGGGGAGCTGTTTTTT; CDR3 protein: CASSSGEINTGELFF
J gene: TRBJ2-3; V gene: TRBV7-2; D gene: .; clone size: once; CDR3 DNA: TGTGCCAGCAGCTTACCTCCCAGCGGGAGCACAGATACGCAGTATTTT; CDR3 protein: CASSLPPSGSTDTQYF
J gene: TRBJ2-1; V gene: TRBV11-2; D gene: TRBD1; clone size: .; CDR3 DNA: TGTGCCAGCAGCTTAGGGGACAGGGTGGGCAATGAGCAGTTCTTC; CDR3 protein: CASSLGDRVGNEQFF
J gene: TRBJ2-5; V gene: TRBV13; D gene: .; clone size: .; CDR3 DNA: TGTGCCAGCAGCTATGGCTCCCAAGAGACCCAGTACTTC; CDR3 protein: CASSYGSQETQYF
J gene: TRBJ2-7; V gene: TRBV14; D gene: TRBD2; clone size: .; CDR3 DNA: TGTGCCAGCAGCCAAGATTTCCGTCGCGGGGGTTACGAGCAGTACTTC; CDR3 protein: CASSQDFRRGGYEQYF
J gene: TRBJ1-2; V gene: TRBV9; D gene: .; clone size: .; CDR3 DNA: TGTGCCAGCAGTGACGGGGGTGCTAACTATGGCTACACCTTC; CDR3 protein: CASSDGGANYGYTF
J gene: TRBJ2-7; V gene: TRBV10-2; D gene: .; clone size: .; CDR3 DNA: TGCGCCACCCGGCAGGGAGCCTACGAGCAGTACTTC; CDR3 protein: CATRQGAYEQYF
J gene: TRBJ1-5; V gene: TRBV6-6; D gene: .; clone size: .; CDR3 DNA: TGTGCCAGCACCAAGACAGGTGCTAGCAATCAGCCCCAGCATTTT; CDR3 protein: CASTKTGASNQPQHF
J gene: TRBJ2-1; V gene: TRBV11-3; D gene: TRBD2; clone size: .; CDR3 DNA: TGTGCCAGCAGCTTATCTAGCGGGGGCCAGTTCGGGCAGTTCTTC; CDR3 protein: CASSLSSGGQFGQFF
J gene: TRBJ1-2; V gene: TRBV30; D gene: .; clone size: once; CDR3 DNA: TGTGCCTGGAGGCGTGCTACTAACTATGGCTACACCTTC; CDR3 protein: CAWRRATNYGYTF
J gene: TRBJ1-5; V gene: TRBV19; D gene: .; clone size: .; CDR3 DNA: TGTGCCAGTAGTGTCGACTCACAGGGCTATAGCAATCAGCCCCAGCATTTT; CDR3 protein: CASSVDSQGYSNQPQHF
J gene: TRBJ2-1; V gene: TRBV27; D gene: TRBD2; clone size: .; CDR3 DNA: TGTGCCAGCAGTGCACGACTAGCGGGGGGCAATGAGCAGTTCTTC; CDR3 protein: CASSARLAGGNEQFF
J gene: TRBJ1-2; V gene: TRBV19; D gene: .; clone size: .; CDR3 DNA: TGTGCCAGTAGTATCTTAGGAGATAACTATGGCTACACCTTC; CDR3 protein: CASSILGDNYGYTF
J gene: TRBJ1-3; V gene: TRBV7-9; D gene: TRBD1; clone size: .; CDR3 DNA: TGTGCCAGCAGCTCCCCGAGACAGGGACCTGGAAACACCATATATTTT; CDR3 protein: CASSSPRQGPGNTIYF
J gene: TRBJ2-7; V gene: TRBV9; D gene: TRBD1; clone size: .; CDR3 DNA: TGTGCCAGCAGCCTAGGACCGGGACAGGGGGCGCGCGAGCAGTACTTC; CDR3 protein: CASSLGPGQGAREQYF
J gene: TRBJ1-5; V gene: TRBV18; D gene: TRBD1; clone size: .; CDR3 DNA: TGTGCCAGCTCTCCCGGGACAGGGTCGCGTAGCAATCAGCCCCAGCATTTT; CDR3 protein: CASSPGTGSRSNQPQHF
J gene: TRBJ2-7; V gene: TRBV7-8; D gene: .; clone size: .; CDR3 DNA: TGTGCCAGCAGCTTAGTGAGGTCTTCGGAGGGGGGGGAGCAGTACTTC; CDR3 protein: CASSLVRSSEGGEQYF
J gene: TRBJ2-1; V gene: TRBV2; D gene: TRBD2; clone size: .; CDR3 DNA: TGTGCCAGCAGTGAGAGCTCTAGCGGGAGCTATGAGCAGTTCTTC; CDR3 protein: CASSESSSGSYEQFF
J gene: TRBJ1-5; V gene: TRBV2; D gene: .; clone size: .; CDR3 DNA: TGTGCCAGCAGTGACTCCCTAGGTATTTCTAATCAGCCCCAGCATTTT; CDR3 protein: CASSDSLGISNQPQHF
J gene: TRBJ1-6; V gene: TRBV5-4; D gene: TRBD1; clone size: .; CDR3 DNA: TGTGCCAGCAGCGCGGGACAGGGGGCAAATTCACCCCTCCACTTT; CDR3 protein: CASSAGQGANSPLHF
J gene: TRBJ1-6; V gene: TRBV5-8; D gene: .; clone size: .; CDR3 DNA: TGTGCCAGCAGCCACGGGGGGTATAATTCACCCCTCCACTTT; CDR3 protein: CASSHGGYNSPLHF
J gene: TRBJ2-7; V gene: TRBV5-6; D gene: .; clone size: .; CDR3 DNA: TGTGCCAGCAGCTTGATGTATAGCGACTACGAGCAGTACTTC; CDR3 protein: CASSLMYSDYEQYF
J gene: TRBJ2-7; V gene: TRBV7-2; D gene: .; clone size: .; CDR3 DNA: TGTGCCAGCAGCTCCTTAAGGTCCGGCTACGAGCAGTACTTC; CDR3 protein: CASSSLRSGYEQYF
J gene: TRBJ2-3; V gene: TRBV5-4; D gene: TRBD2; clone size: .; CDR3 DNA: TGTGCCAGCAGCCCCCAACTAGCGGGGGTCAAAGATACGCAGTATTTT; CDR3 protein: CASSPQLAGVKDTQYF
J gene: TRBJ1-3; V gene: TRBV5-1; D gene: .; clone size: .; CDR3 DNA: TGCGCCAGCAGCTTGAGTCACGGGGTTTCTGGAAACACCATATATTTT; CDR3 protein: CASSLSHGVSGNTIYF
J gene: TRBJ2-7; V gene: TRBV15; D gene: TRBD2; clone size: .; CDR3 DNA: TGTGCCACCAGCAGAGGTCAAGCGGGGGAAGAGCAGTACTTC; CDR3 protein: CATSRGQAGEEQYF
J gene: TRBJ2-3; V gene: TRBV9; D gene: .; clone size: .; CDR3 DNA: TGTGCCAGCAGCCCGAGAGGGGACGGAAGCACAGATACGCAGTATTTT; CDR3 protein: CASSPRGDGSTDTQYF
J gene: TRBJ1-2; V gene: TRBV9; D gene: TRBD1; clone size: .; CDR3 DNA: TGTGCCAGCAGCCTCAAGGACGGGACAGCCCACTCGAGGGGCTACACCTTC; CDR3 protein: CASSLKDGTAHSRGYTF
J gene: TRBJ2-5; V gene: TRBV4-1; D gene: TRBD1; clone size: .; CDR3 DNA: TGCGCCAGCAGCCTCGGGCCAGGGGGCGAGACCCAGTACTTC; CDR3 protein: CASSLGPGGETQYF
J gene: TRBJ1-3; V gene: TRBV19; D gene: TRBD1; clone size: .; CDR3 DNA: TGTGCCAGTAGTGGGCCGACAGGGTCTGGAAACACCATATATTTT; CDR3 protein: CASSGPTGSGNTIYF
J gene: TRBJ1-1; V gene: TRBV7-9; D gene: .; clone size: once; CDR3 DNA: TGTGCCAGCAGCTTCCCCTATGGGAACACTGAAGCTTTCTTT; CDR3 protein: CASSFPYGNTEAFF
J gene: TRBJ2-6; V gene: TRBV9; D gene: .; clone size: once; CDR3 DNA: TGTGCCAGCAGCGCCTCCACAACAGGTTTTGGGGCCAACGTCCTGACTTTC; CDR3 protein: CASSASTTGFGANVLTF
J gene: TRBJ2-5; V gene: TRBV14; D gene: .; clone size: .; CDR3 DNA: TGTGCCAGCAGCCAAGACTGGCCAGGAGTACGAGAGACCCAGTACTTC; CDR3 protein: CASSQDWPGVRETQYF
J gene: TRBJ1-1; V gene: TRBV2; D gene: .; clone size: .; CDR3 DNA: TGTGCCAGCAGTGAAAGACAGGTCATGAACACTGAAGCTTTCTTT; CDR3 protein: CASSERQVMNTEAFF